The clone carrying this TCR beta chain was counted a few times. Its antigen is not identified. Deletions cut 6 bases from V and 3 bases from J, with 14 bases between. The germline gives CDR1 SQVTM, CDR2 ANQGSEA. The CDR3 has 13 amino acids. In the PCR, 60 Vbeta and 13 Jbeta primers were used. Original data processing: About 12 million of tens of millions of unique TCR beta chains were shared, per a later count. The repertoire was sequenced with immunoSEQ multiplex PCR; TCRdb's copy has only in-frame clones and lacks some. V, J and clone size are taken as reported in that table, and D and trimming were inferred from the DNA itself. The profile shows 130,000 to 150,000 clones, roughly 80% of them singletons. The sample belongs to a study of cytomegalovirus exposure and HLA in healthy donors. Study results and limitations: One cluster of highly shared sequence variants probably arose as a sequencing artifact. TRBV6-2, TRBV6-3 and other indistinguishable V segments were excluded. Later on, a genetic analysis was performed. It linked a missense variant in DCLRE1C with V- and J-gene trimming of TCR beta.

This sequence joins TRBV29-1 and TRBJ1-1; possible D gene TRBD1, 5 bases. This sequence was found in a woman under 40 in good health and CMV-seronegative. The sequenced material came from PBMCs. CDR3 amino acids: CSVARGGDTEAFF. The CDR3 coding sequence is TGCAGCGTGGCCCGCGGGGGGGACACTGAAGCTTTCTTT.